These 19 T cell receptor beta chains came from one sample sequenced in a study of T cell changes during pregnancy in multiple sclerosis. Profiled with immunoSEQ multiplex PCR; TCRdb holds only in-frame clones, not every one. The sample shows roughly 29,000 clones, approximately 91% of them seen only once. This specimen consisted of CD8+ T cells from peripheral blood mononuclear cells, obtained after pregnancy. These TCRs come from a female donor with multiple sclerosis, enrolled in a pregnancy study.

The V call is TRBV11-3, the J call TRBJ2-2; D is unclear. This CDR3 comprises 17 residues. V was clipped by 5 bases and J by 2 bases, with 18 bases between them. The germline gives CDR1 SGHNT, CDR2 YENEEA. Here the CDR3 DNA reads TGTGCCAGCAGCCTCCCCTCGTGGGCGATCAACACCGGGGAGCTGTTTTTT. Protein product: CASSLPSWAINTGELFF.

This chain uses TRBV7-6 with TRBJ1-3; no firm D call. Germline V lookup: CDR1 SGHVS, CDR2 FNYEAQ. The CDR3 extends over 18 amino acids. Trimming stripped 3 bases from V and 0 bases from J, with 18 bases between. CDR3: CASSFGFWHPSSGNTIYF. In nucleotides, the CDR3 is TGTGCCAGCAGCTTCGGGTTTTGGCACCCAAGCTCTGGAAACACCATATATTTT.

On this clone itself: Relative to the germline gene, one junction end is altered; a read error may explain this. The chain joins TRBV7-7 to TRBJ2-5; tentatively, D is TRBD2 (6 bases). This CDR3 is 15 amino acids long. Germline V gives CDR1 SSHAT, CDR2 FNYEAQ (reference sequence). The CDR3 DNA sequence: TGTGCTAGCAGCTTAGCGGACTATTTTCTCGAGACCCAGTACTTC. Amino acids: CASSLADYFLETQYF.

The J gene is TRBJ2-1, the V gene TRBV5-6, with TRBD2 as a possible D gene (6 bases). The V end lost 4 bases, the J end lost 2 bases, and 13 bases lay between the germline ends. Germline assignment: CDR1 SGHDT and CDR2 YYEEEE. The CDR3 spans 15 residues. CDR3 in DNA: TGTGCCAGCAGCGTACCGGGAGTCCCCTACAATGAGCAGTTCTTC. Translating gives CASSVPGVPYNEQFF.

V and J are TRBV10-3 and TRBJ2-3, with a tentative D call TRBD1 (6 bases). This CDR3 region has 16 residues. The V end was cut by 8 bases, the J end by 0 bases, with 18 bases between. The germline V gene has CDR1 ENHRY and CDR2 SYGVKD. The CDR3 DNA follows: TGTGCCATCCGATCCTCCTGGGACATTAGCACAGATACGCAGTATTTT. This translates into CAIRSSWDISTDTQYF.

This chain connects TRBV11-2 to TRBJ2-7; 13 nucleotides match TRBD2. V dropped 5 bases and J dropped 7; count of bases not matched to a gene: 8. The CDR3 extends over 15 amino acids. Germline V gives CDR1 SGHAT, CDR2 FQNNGV. The CDR3 is CASSPPPGLAGEQYF. DNA of the CDR3: TGTGCCAGCAGCCCGCCCCCGGGACTAGCGGGGGAGCAGTACTTC.

The rearrangement joins TRBV27 to TRBJ1-1; D might be TRBD1 (5 bases). Germline V CDR1 and CDR2: MNHEY, SMNVEV (reference sequence). Deletions cut 3 bases from V and 4 bases from J, with 12 bases between. The CDR3 is 14 residues long. Here the CDR3 DNA reads TGTGCCAGCAGTTTGGTGGCTCAGGGCACTGAAGCTTTCTTT. It translates to CASSLVAQGTEAFF.

This clone occurred once. The chain carries TRBV7-9 and TRBJ2-1, with D unresolved. V shed 7 bases and J shed 0 bases, with 10 bases lying between them. Looked up from germline, CDR1 is SEHNR and CDR2 is FQNEAQ (reference sequence). This CDR3 is 14 amino acids long. This CDR3 reads CASTAASSYNEQFF. CDR3 DNA sequence: TGTGCCAGCACCGCGGCGAGCTCCTACAATGAGCAGTTCTTC.

J is TRBJ2-1 and V is TRBV19; 13 bases match TRBD2. The CDR3 length is 14 residues. Germline values: CDR1 LNHDA, CDR2 SQIVND (reference sequence). The V segment lost 7 bases and the J segment 9 bases; nucleotides outside the gene matches: 6. The CDR3, as DNA: TGTGCCAGTACCGGACTAGCGGGGGAAGGTGAGCAGTTCTTC. Amino acid sequence: CASTGLAGEGEQFF.

This sequence joins TRBV6-5 and TRBJ2-1; D not certain. Trimming shortened V by 2 bases and J by 9 bases, and 8 bases separated the two germline ends. The CDR3 has 12 residues. CDR1 and CDR2 from the germline V gene are MNHEY and SVGAGI. The CDR3: CASSYGSSEQFF. CDR3 coding DNA: TGTGCCAGCAGTTACGGTTCGAGTGAGCAGTTCTTC.

This CDR3 is CATSPQRGNEQFF. For the CDR3, the DNA is TGTGCCACCAGCCCCCAAAGGGGGAATGAGCAGTTCTTC. The rearrangement joins TRBV15 to TRBJ2-1; the D gene is possibly TRBD1 (6 bases). V lost 5 bases and J lost 7, with 12 bases in between. The germline gives CDR1 LNHNV, CDR2 YYDKDF (reference sequence). CDR3 length: 13 residues.

This chain connects TRBV13 to TRBJ1-4, with TRBD1 as a possible D gene (5 bases). Trimming stripped 5 bases from V and 6 bases from J, with 16 bases between. There are 15 residues in the CDR3. CDR1 PRHDT and CDR2 FYEKMQ come from the germline V gene (reference sequence). DNA for the CDR3: TGTGCCAGCAGCCTATTCTCAACGGGGGATGAAAAACTGTTTTTT. Protein product: CASSLFSTGDEKLFF. Drawing the rest from reference TRBV13 and TRBJ1-4, the complete variable domain is AAGVIQSPRHLIKEKRETATLKCYPIPRHDTVYWYQQGPGQDPQFLISFYEKMQSDKGSIPDRFSAQQFSDYHSELNMSSLELGDSALYFCASSLFSTGDEKLFFGSGTQLSVL.

The gene calls are TRBV4-3 and TRBJ2-7; D is ambiguous. Trimming removed 0 bases at V and 3 bases at J, with 12 bases between. The CDR3 has 15 residues. CDR1 LGHNA and CDR2 YSLEER come from the germline V gene. The CDR3 bases are TGCGCCAGCAGCCAAGATGTAGAGACAAGCTACGAGCAGTACTTC. Amino acids: CASSQDVETSYEQYF.

The V call is TRBV7-9, the J call TRBJ2-3; 7 bases fit TRBD2. The germline V gene has CDR1 SEHNR and CDR2 FQNEAQ (reference sequence). The CDR3 totals 13 residues. The CDR3 DNA reads as TGTGCTGGAGCGGCGGGAGTACTGGATACGCAGTATTTT. Translated, it gives CAGAAGVLDTQYF.

This rearrangement joins TRBV9 to TRBJ2-2; 16 positions match TRBD2. This CDR3 has 21 amino acids. V shed 8 bases and J 6 bases; nucleotides not matched to a gene: 22. CDR1 and CDR2 from the germline V gene are SGDLS and YYNGEE. CDR3 protein: CARGTSGRAQYFSLLPGELFF. The DNA of the CDR3 is TGTGCCAGAGGGACTAGCGGGAGGGCGCAGTACTTTTCATTGTTACCCGGGGAGCTGTTTTTT. The whole variable domain, remainder taken from reference TRBV9 and TRBJ2-2, is DSGVTQTPKHLITATGQRVTLRCSPRSGDLSVYWYQQSLDQGLQFLIQYYNGEERAKGNILERFSAQQFPDLHSELNLSSLELGDSALYFCARGTSGRAQYFSLLPGELFFGEGSRLTVL.

The chain has TRBV25-1 and TRBJ1-2, with D possibly matching TRBD1 (5 bases). The CDR3 is 12 amino acids. Between the trimmed V and J ends, which lost 8 bases and 8 bases, there was a span of 15 bases. CDR1 is MGHDK, CDR2 SYGVNS, per germline. CDR3 protein: CASAPWGDGYTF. Here the CDR3 DNA reads TGTGCCAGCGCCCCCTGGGGGGACGGCTACACCTTC.

The rearrangement joins TRBV5-1 to TRBJ2-7; 14 nucleotides match TRBD2. The V segment lost 4 bases and the J segment 1 base; nucleotides outside the gene matches: 4. This CDR3 is 16 amino acids long. CDR1 SGHRS and CDR2 YFSETQ come from the germline V gene. CDR3 in amino acids: CASSEGLAGGSYEQYF. The CDR3 coding sequence is TGCGCCAGCAGCGAAGGACTAGCGGGAGGTTCCTACGAGCAGTACTTC.

The chain carries TRBV7-9 and TRBJ2-5; D is possibly TRBD2 (5 bases). The end of the DNA fits TRBJ2-7 better, so the J call may be wrong. This CDR3 is 13 amino acids long. Germline CDR1 SEHNR, CDR2 FQNEAQ (reference sequence). CDR3 sequence reads: CASSPPLGYEQYF. CDR3 nucleotide sequence: TGTGCCAGCAGCCCCCCACTAGGGTACGAGCAGTACTTC.

This rearrangement joins TRBV9 to TRBJ1-1, with D tentatively TRBD1 (5 bases). Germline loops: CDR1 SGDLS, CDR2 YYNGEE. The CDR3 contains 14 residues. The V end lost 3 bases, the J end lost 4 bases, and 13 bases lay between the germline ends. The CDR3 sequence: CASSAPGLSTEAFF. As DNA, the CDR3 is TGTGCCAGCAGCGCCCCAGGGTTGAGCACTGAAGCTTTCTTT.